This record covers a single TCR beta chain. The antigen is not known. These data are taken from a study of cytomegalovirus exposure and HLA in healthy donors. Study outcomes and limitations: The productive fraction for most TCR beta V segments was about 90% or about 30% in an earlier analysis.

Between the trimmed V and J ends, which lost 4 bases and 4 bases, there was a span of 10 bases. Germline CDR1 is LNHDA and CDR2 is SQIVND (reference sequence). This CDR3 region has 13 residues. PCR was performed using 60 Vbeta and 13 Jbeta primers. In the original processing: Counted up in a later analysis, unique TCR beta chains came to 65 million to 80 million, with 9.5 million to 13 million shared. The assay was immunoSEQ multiplex PCR, and TCRdb's table has in-frame clones only and misses some. That table is the source of V, J and clone size, and D and trimming were worked out from the DNA. This sample has 170,000 or so clones, with around three quarters found just once.

The chain has TRBV19 and TRBJ1-1; tentatively, D is TRBD1 (5 bases). This receptor was taken from a woman in her forties or fifties in good health and CMV-seropositive. The sample consisted of PBMCs. CDR3 amino acids: CASSREGSTEAFF. In DNA, the CDR3 is TGTGCCAGTAGTAGGGAGGGGAGCACTGAAGCTTTCTTT.